The 27 T cell receptor beta chains in this list originate from one sample, sequenced in a study of T cells in localized non-small cell lung cancer. TCRdb's table, derived via immunoSEQ multiplex PCR, lists solely in-frame clones and lacks some. The table records roughly 20,000 clones, roughly 89% of them present only once. This material consisted of peripheral blood, taken before any cancer treatment. All receptors derive from a male donor older than 55 with stage I lung adenocarcinoma.

The chain joins TRBV19 to TRBJ1-5, with TRBD1 matching 8 bases. The CDR3 contains 15 residues. V shed 3 bases, J shed 6 bases, and the junction held 7 bases outside the gene matches. Germline values: CDR1 LNHDA, CDR2 SQIVND (reference sequence). The CDR3 here is CASSMMDRDGQPQHF. CDR3 DNA: TGTGCCAGTAGTATGATGGACAGGGATGGTCAGCCCCAGCATTTT.

The chain links TRBV2 to TRBJ2-7, with TRBD1 matching 8 bases. Trimming removed 10 bases from V and 2 bases from J; junction bases left unmatched: 10. The CDR3 is made up of 14 amino acids. The germline CDR1 and CDR2 sequences are SNHLY and FYNNEI. CDR3 region: CATYFRTGPYEQYF. The DNA for the CDR3 is TGTGCCACCTACTTCAGGACAGGGCCCTACGAGCAGTACTTC. Together with reference TRBV2 and TRBJ2-7, the CDR3 gives the full variable domain: EPEVTQTPSHQVTQMGQEVILRCVPISNHLYFYWYRQILGQKVEFLVSFYNNEISEKSEIFDDQFSVERPDGSNFTLKIRSTKLEDSAMYFCATYFRTGPYEQYFGPGTRLTVT.

The chain carries TRBV28 and TRBJ1-1; 7 nucleotides agree with TRBD1. The germline V gene has CDR1 MDHEN and CDR2 SYDVKM. This CDR3 has 15 residues. V was pared by 5 bases and J by 0 bases, with 6 bases of the junction left unmatched. The CDR3 coding sequence is TGTGCCAGCAGTGGGGGACAGATGATGAACACTGAAGCTTTCTTT. Amino acids: CASSGGQMMNTEAFF.

This chain links TRBV6-5 with TRBJ2-7; D is perhaps TRBD1 (6 bases). V shed 6 bases and J shed 4 bases, with 10 bases lying between them. There are 12 residues in the CDR3. Germline CDR1 MNHEY, CDR2 SVGAGI. The CDR3 DNA follows: TGTGCCAGCAGACAACAGGGATACGAGCAGTACTTC. Translating it yields CASRQQGYEQYF.

The V and J genes are TRBV5-4 and TRBJ2-6; D may be TRBD1 (5 bases). The CDR3 runs 15 residues. Trimming left V 1 base short and J 3 bases short, with 8 bases between. Germline V gene sequence: CDR1 SGHNT, CDR2 YYREEE (reference sequence). The CDR3 loop reads CASSLRGGGANVLTF. CDR3 sequence (DNA): TGTGCCAGCAGCTTGAGGGGTGGTGGGGCCAACGTCCTGACTTTC.

The chain links TRBV5-6 to TRBJ2-7; 7 positions match TRBD1. The CDR3 loop spans 13 amino acids. J gave up 1 base and V 4 bases, and 2 bases lay outside the gene matches. Germline loops: CDR1 SGHDT, CDR2 YYEEEE. The DNA for the CDR3 is TGTGCCAGCAGCCCAGGGGGATCCTACGAGCAGTACTTC. It yields the protein CASSPGGSYEQYF.

This clone showed up just once. The chain joins TRBV11-2 to TRBJ2-7, with TRBD2 as a possible D gene (5 bases). CDR3 length: 12 residues. Germline V gives CDR1 SGHAT, CDR2 FQNNGV. V was pared by 4 bases and J by 2 bases, with 6 bases between. As DNA, the CDR3 is TGTGCCAGCAGCTCCGGGGCCTACGAGCAGTACTTC. This encodes CASSSGAYEQYF.

This chain links TRBV7-6 with TRBJ1-2; TRBD1 matches at 8 bases. V lost 1 base and J lost 6; bases outside the gene matches: 7. Germline CDR1 and CDR2: SGHVS and FNYEAQ. This CDR3 is built from 15 residues. CDR3: CASSLEETGGHGYTF. The CDR3, as DNA: TGTGCCAGCAGCTTAGAAGAAACAGGGGGGCATGGCTACACCTTC.

This chain connects TRBV5-4 to TRBJ1-5; D not resolved. CDR3 length: 14 amino acids. V was shortened by 0 bases and J by 9 bases, with 13 bases between the two germline ends. Germline V lookup: CDR1 SGHNT, CDR2 YYREEE (reference sequence). In nucleotides, the CDR3 is TGTGCCAGCAGCTTGGATGCAGTCTTAACGCCCCAGCATTTT. Residues: CASSLDAVLTPQHF.

The rearrangement links TRBV7-2 to TRBJ2-6; D remains unclear. The CDR3 is 14 residues long. Germline V gene sequence: CDR1 SGHTA, CDR2 FQGNSA. V lost 6 bases to trimming and J lost 1 base, with 7 bases between them. CDR3 in amino acids: CASRPQSGANVLTF. Written as DNA, the CDR3 is TGTGCCAGCAGGCCTCAGTCTGGGGCCAACGTCCTGACTTTC.

V and J are TRBV6-1 and TRBJ1-2; D gene ambiguous. Trimming stripped 4 bases from V and 1 base from J, with 10 bases between. Germline V gene lookup returns CDR1 MNHNS and CDR2 SASEGT. The CDR3 runs 14 residues. The CDR3 nucleotides are TGTGCCAGCAGTGCGGACGGACTTAACTATGGCTACACCTTC. It encodes CASSADGLNYGYTF.

The V and J genes are TRBV5-1 and TRBJ2-1; D ambiguous. This CDR3 spans 14 amino acids. V dropped 0 bases and J dropped 7 bases, with 11 bases sitting between them. Germline V gene data show CDR1 as SGHRS and CDR2 as YFSETQ. The CDR3 sequence: CASSLEFQKNEQFF. Written as DNA, the CDR3 is TGCGCCAGCAGCTTGGAATTTCAGAAAAATGAGCAGTTCTTC.

This chain joins TRBV7-9 and TRBJ2-4, with D perhaps TRBD2 (6 bases). The CDR3 length is 13 residues. V lost 5 bases, J lost 7 bases, and 12 bases lay in between. Germline V lookup: CDR1 SEHNR, CDR2 FQNEAQ (reference sequence). The CDR3 DNA reads TGTGCCAGCAGCCCCCGGGAGTGGAACATTCAGTACTTC. Its translation: CASSPREWNIQYF.

J is TRBJ1-6 and V is TRBV6-5; 10 nucleotides match TRBD1. V dropped 4 bases and J dropped 10; count of bases not matched to a gene: 10. Germline loops: CDR1 MNHEY, CDR2 SVGAGI. This CDR3 has 16 residues. Written as DNA, the CDR3 is TGTGCCAGCAGTTCCGAAGCCGGGACAGGGGCCTCACCCCTCCACTTT. Its translation is CASSSEAGTGASPLHF.

The CDR3 protein is CASSIRSVRADYGYTF. CDR3 coding DNA: TGTGCCAGTAGTATTCGGTCAGTCAGGGCGGACTATGGCTACACCTTC. J is TRBJ1-2 and V is TRBV19, with D possibly being TRBD1 (5 bases). Per germline, CDR1 LNHDA and CDR2 SQIVND (reference sequence). The CDR3 is 16 residues long. V gave up 3 bases and J gave up 3 bases, with 17 bases separating them.

This clone was observed a single time. This chain joins TRBV7-2 and TRBJ1-1; TRBD1 is a possible D gene (6 bases). The V and J ends lost 5 bases and 2 bases respectively, with 15 bases between them. This CDR3 region has 15 residues. Germline-derived CDR1 and CDR2 are SGHTA and FQGNSA. CDR3 bases: TGTGCCAGCAGCAAACGAGGACAGATAAACACTGAAGCTTTCTTT. Its protein is CASSKRGQINTEAFF.

The chain carries TRBV30 and TRBJ2-5; D is uncertain. The V gene's germline CDR1 is GTSNPN and CDR2 SVGIG (reference sequence). The CDR3 runs 11 residues. Trimming stripped 3 bases from V and 4 bases from J, with 6 bases between. The CDR3 is CAWRLGETQYF. The CDR3 bases are TGTGCCTGGAGACTGGGAGAGACCCAGTACTTC.

The J gene is TRBJ2-2, the V gene TRBV7-3; 7 bases map to TRBD2. There are 16 residues in the CDR3. The V and J ends lost 0 bases and 4 bases, in that order; junction bases with no gene match: 5. CDR1 and CDR2 from the germline V gene are SGHTA and FQGTGA. CDR3 loop: CASSLTERGSTGELFF. In DNA, the CDR3 is TGTGCCAGCAGCTTAACGGAGCGGGGCAGCACCGGGGAGCTGTTTTTT.

A remark on this clone: The DNA is left out, because the CDR3 cannot be placed on it with certainty; the CDR3 is given as TCRdb lists it. The chain links TRBV2 to TRBJ1-5; TRBD1, as called in the table, went unchecked against the DNA. With termini counted, the CDR3 has 15 amino acids. The germline V gene has CDR1 SNHLY and CDR2 FYNNEI. CDR3 sequence reads: CASSSSTGGVKPQHF.

V gene TRBV4-2 combines with J gene TRBJ2-7; 7 nucleotides match TRBD2. The V and J ends lost 0 bases and 7 bases, in that order; junction bases with no gene match: 12. CDR1 is LGHNA, CDR2 YNFKEQ, per germline. The CDR3 runs 16 residues. The CDR3 is CASSQERASGWGEQYF. CDR3 DNA sequence: TGTGCCAGCAGCCAAGAGCGGGCTAGCGGATGGGGTGAGCAGTACTTC.

J is TRBJ1-2 and V is TRBV6-6, with D uncertain. Germline V gene sequence: CDR1 MNHNY, CDR2 SVGAGI (reference sequence). Trimming removed 2 bases at V and 8 bases at J, with 9 bases between. The CDR3 contains 12 residues. CDR3 in amino acids: CASSYPSEGYTF. The CDR3 nucleotides are TGTGCCAGCAGTTACCCAAGCGAGGGCTACACCTTC.

This clone occurred once. This chain joins TRBV16 and TRBJ1-2; D not certain. Trimming pared 4 bases from V and 8 bases from J, leaving 14 bases between. The CDR3 is 13 amino acids. The germline V gene encodes CDR1 KGHSY and CDR2 FQNENV. The chain's CDR3 is CASSLTPAGGYTF. CDR3 DNA sequence: TGTGCCAGCAGCCTGACTCCAGCGGGCGGCTACACCTTC. The complete variable domain, with remaining parts taken from reference TRBV16 and TRBJ1-2, reads GEEVAQTPKHLVRGEGQKAKLYCAPIKGHSYVFWYQQVLKNEFKFLISFQNENVFDETGMPKERFSAKCLPNSPCSLEIQATKLEDSAVYFCASSLTPAGGYTFGSGTRLTVV.

This sequence joins TRBV5-5 and TRBJ2-7; D is possibly TRBD1 (6 bases). This CDR3 is 16 amino acids long. Germline CDR1 and CDR2: SGHKS and YYEKEE (reference sequence). V was shortened by 1 base and J by 0 bases, with 14 bases between the two germline ends. CDR3 bases: TGTGCCAGCAGCTTGAGACAGGCAGGGGTCTCCTACGAGCAGTACTTC. Its translation: CASSLRQAGVSYEQYF.

With respect to this clone: Other DNA sequences of this sample code for an identical CDR3. The chain links TRBV5-6 to TRBJ1-1; D remains unclear. Deletions cut 5 bases from V and 5 bases from J, with 19 bases between. The CDR3 loop spans 15 amino acids. Germline CDR1 reads SGHDT; CDR2 reads YYEEEE. Here the CDR3 reads CASSYRSTRNTEAFF. CDR3 nucleotide sequence: TGTGCCAGCAGTTACCGTTCTACGAGGAATACTGAAGCTTTCTTT.

The rearrangement links TRBV5-1 to TRBJ2-7; D tentatively fits TRBD1 or TRBD2 (7 bases each). This CDR3 has 14 amino acids. Trimming cost V 4 bases and J 2 bases, with 13 bases left between them. The germline gives CDR1 SGHRS, CDR2 YFSETQ. For the CDR3, the DNA is TGCGCCAGCAGCCCAGGGGGGGGCACCTACGAGCAGTACTTC. It specifies CASSPGGGTYEQYF.

The chain combines TRBV4-1 with TRBJ1-1; TRBD1 might be the D (5 bases). The germline CDR1 and CDR2 sequences are MGHRA and YSYEKL. Trimming took off 4 bases at V and 2 bases at J, with 14 bases between the two ends. The CDR3 is 15 amino acids. The CDR3 protein is CASSPSPGQNTEAFF. The CDR3 DNA follows: TGCGCCAGCAGCCCTTCACCTGGACAAAACACTGAAGCTTTCTTT.

The V and J genes are TRBV6-5 and TRBJ1-1, with unresolved D. The germline CDR1 and CDR2 sequences are MNHEY and SVGAGI. The CDR3 totals 15 residues. The V gene lost 2 bases and the J gene lost 7 bases, with 17 bases spanning the gap. DNA of the CDR3: TGTGCCAGCAGTTACACGGCACCGACTGAGGATGAAGCTTTCTTT. This translates into CASSYTAPTEDEAFF.